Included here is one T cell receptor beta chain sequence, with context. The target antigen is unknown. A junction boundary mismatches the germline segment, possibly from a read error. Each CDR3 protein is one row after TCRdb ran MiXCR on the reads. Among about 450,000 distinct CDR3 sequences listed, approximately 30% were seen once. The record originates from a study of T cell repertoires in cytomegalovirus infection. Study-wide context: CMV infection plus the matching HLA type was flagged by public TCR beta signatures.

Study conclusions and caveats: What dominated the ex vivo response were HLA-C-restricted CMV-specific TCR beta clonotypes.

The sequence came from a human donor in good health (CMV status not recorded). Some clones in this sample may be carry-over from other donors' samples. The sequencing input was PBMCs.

CDR3: CASSSRAPLGGNTICF. CDR3 nucleotides: TGTGCCAGCAGTTCCCGGGCTCCACTGGGGGGAAACACCATATGTTTT. The chain uses TRBV12-3 or TRBV12-4 and TRBJ1-3, with a tentative D call TRBD1 (5 bases). CDR3 length equals 16 residues.